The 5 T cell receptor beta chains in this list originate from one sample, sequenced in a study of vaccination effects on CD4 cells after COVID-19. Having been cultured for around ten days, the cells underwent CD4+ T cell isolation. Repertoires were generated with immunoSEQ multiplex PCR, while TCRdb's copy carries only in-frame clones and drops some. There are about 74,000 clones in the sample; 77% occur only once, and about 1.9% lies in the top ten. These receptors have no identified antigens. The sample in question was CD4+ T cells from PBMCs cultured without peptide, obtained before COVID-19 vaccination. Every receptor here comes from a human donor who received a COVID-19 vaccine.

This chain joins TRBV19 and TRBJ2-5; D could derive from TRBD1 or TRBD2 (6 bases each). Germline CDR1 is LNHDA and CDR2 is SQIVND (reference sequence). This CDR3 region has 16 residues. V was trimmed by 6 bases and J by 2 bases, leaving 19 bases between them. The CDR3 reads CASRTRGTAIQETQYF. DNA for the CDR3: TGTGCCAGTAGGACTAGGGGGACCGCTATACAAGAGACCCAGTACTTC.

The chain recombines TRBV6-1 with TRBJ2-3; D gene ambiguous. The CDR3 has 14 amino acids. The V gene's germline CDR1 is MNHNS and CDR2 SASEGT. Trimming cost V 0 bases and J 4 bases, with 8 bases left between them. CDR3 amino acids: CASSEANPADTQYF. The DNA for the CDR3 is TGTGCCAGCAGTGAAGCGAACCCGGCAGATACGCAGTATTTT.

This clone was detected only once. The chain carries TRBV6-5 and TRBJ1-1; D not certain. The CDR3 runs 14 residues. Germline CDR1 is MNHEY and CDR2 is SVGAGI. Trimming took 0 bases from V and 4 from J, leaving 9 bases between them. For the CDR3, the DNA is TGTGCCAGCAGTTACTCGATATCGAGCACTGAAGCTTTCTTT. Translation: CASSYSISSTEAFF.

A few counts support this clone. The CDR3 sequence is CASSERVEPQHF. CDR3 in DNA: TGTGCCAGCAGTGAAAGGGTGGAGCCCCAGCATTTT. This chain uses TRBV2 with TRBJ1-5; D not resolved. Germline V lookup: CDR1 SNHLY, CDR2 FYNNEI. This CDR3 contains 12 residues. V dropped 2 bases and J dropped 8 bases, with 7 bases sitting between them.

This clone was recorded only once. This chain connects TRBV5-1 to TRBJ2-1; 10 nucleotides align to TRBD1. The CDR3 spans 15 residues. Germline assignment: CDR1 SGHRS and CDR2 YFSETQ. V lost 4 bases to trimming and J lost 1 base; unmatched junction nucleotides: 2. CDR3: CASSPGQGSYNEQFF. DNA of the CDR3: TGCGCCAGCAGCCCGGGACAGGGGTCCTACAATGAGCAGTTCTTC.